This T cell receptor beta chain appears in the sequencing data of a study of blood T cell repertoires in COVID-19. Across the study: Whether acute or convalescent, the COVID-19 samples came from the United States, Italy and Spain. The analysed material was cDNA or gDNA that came from T cells, B-cell-depleted T cells, or PBMCs.

Using immunoSEQ multiplex PCR, the repertoire was profiled, and TCRdb retains in-frame clones only, with some absent. Among about 55,000 clones listed, over 75% were seen once. The CDR3 has 16 residues. With V trimmed by 1 base and J by 6 bases, 8 bases remained unmatched. Germline V gene lookup returns CDR1 SGHRS and CDR2 YFSETQ. The sequence was obtained from a human donor with active COVID-19. The donor label of this sample is uncertain. Sequenced sample: peripheral blood. This chain joins TRBV5-1 and TRBJ2-7, with 12 bases matching TRBD1. CDR3 in amino acids: CASSLSVGTGGGEQYF. Written as DNA, the CDR3 is TGCGCCAGCAGCTTGAGCGTGGGGACAGGGGGCGGCGAGCAGTACTTC.